This T cell receptor beta chain was sequenced during a study of CD8 T cells in ankylosing spondylitis. Findings and caveats of the study: Earlier reports found some motif variants in synovial fluid and blood in reactive arthritis. Disease-associated clones were CD8+ and fairly uncommon in peripheral blood. Disease-linked clones were reportedly significantly enriched in matched ankylosing spondylitis synovial fluid. Apparently characteristic of ankylosing spondylitis blood was a TCR beta motif (about eight highly homologous variants).

As concerns this clonotype: What it recognizes is unknown.

In making TCR beta libraries, quantitative 5'-RACE with molecular barcodes was used. One entry per CDR3 protein results from TCRdb running MiXCR on the 5' RACE reads. There are 750,000 to 850,000 distinct CDR3 sequences in the sample; 12% occur only once, and under 0.6% lies in the top ten. Trimming cost V 5 bases and J 0 bases, with 13 bases left between them. This CDR3 is 16 amino acids long. Germline V gene sequence: CDR1 LGHDT, CDR2 YNNKEL (reference sequence). The TCR comes from a male donor with ankylosing spondylitis. The chain carries TRBV3-1 and TRBJ1-4, with D unclear. Source material: blood, either unsorted or a sorted T cell fraction (not recorded which). CDR3 DNA: TGTGCCAGCAGCTTCCGATTTGGCGCAACTAATGAAAAACTGTTTTTT. This codes for CASSFRFGATNEKLFF.